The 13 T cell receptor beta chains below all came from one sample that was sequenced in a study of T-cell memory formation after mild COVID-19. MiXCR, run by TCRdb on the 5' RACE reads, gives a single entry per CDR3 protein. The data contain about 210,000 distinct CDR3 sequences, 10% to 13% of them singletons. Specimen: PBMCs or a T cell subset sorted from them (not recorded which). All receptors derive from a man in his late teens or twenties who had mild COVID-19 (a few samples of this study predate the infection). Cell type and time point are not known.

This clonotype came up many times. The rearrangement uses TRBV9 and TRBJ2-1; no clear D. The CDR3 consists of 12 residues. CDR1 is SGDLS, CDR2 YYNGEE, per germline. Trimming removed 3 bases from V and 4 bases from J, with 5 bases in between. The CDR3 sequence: CASSDAYNEQFF. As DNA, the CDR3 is TGTGCCAGCAGCGACGCATACAATGAGCAGTTCTTC.

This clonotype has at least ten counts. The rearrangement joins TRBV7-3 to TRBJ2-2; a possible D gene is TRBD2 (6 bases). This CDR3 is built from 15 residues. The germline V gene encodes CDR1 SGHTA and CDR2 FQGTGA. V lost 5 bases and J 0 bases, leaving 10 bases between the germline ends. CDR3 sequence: CASSRDSANTGELFF. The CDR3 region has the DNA TGTGCCAGCAGCCGGGACTCAGCGAACACCGGGGAGCTGTTTTTT.

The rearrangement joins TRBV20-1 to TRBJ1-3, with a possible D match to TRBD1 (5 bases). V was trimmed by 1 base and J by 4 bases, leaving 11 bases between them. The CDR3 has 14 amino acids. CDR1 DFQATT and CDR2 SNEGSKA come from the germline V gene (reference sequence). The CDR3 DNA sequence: TGCAGTGCTAGAGGGACAACGGACGGAAACACCATATATTTT. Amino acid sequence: CSARGTTDGNTIYF.

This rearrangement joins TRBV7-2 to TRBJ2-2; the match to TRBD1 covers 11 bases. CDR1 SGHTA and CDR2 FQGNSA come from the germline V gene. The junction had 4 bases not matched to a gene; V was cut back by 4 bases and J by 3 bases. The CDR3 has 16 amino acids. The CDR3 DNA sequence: TGTGCCAGCAGCTCACGGACAGGGGGCGACACCGGGGAGCTGTTTTTT. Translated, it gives CASSSRTGGDTGELFF.

The CDR3 DNA follows: TGTGCCAGCAGTTCTGACCCGAAAGCTTTCTTT. This encodes CASSSDPKAFF. The chain has TRBV12-3 or TRBV12-4 and TRBJ1-1; D uncertain. The length of the CDR3 is 11 residues. V gave up 4 bases and J gave up 9 bases, with 9 bases separating them.

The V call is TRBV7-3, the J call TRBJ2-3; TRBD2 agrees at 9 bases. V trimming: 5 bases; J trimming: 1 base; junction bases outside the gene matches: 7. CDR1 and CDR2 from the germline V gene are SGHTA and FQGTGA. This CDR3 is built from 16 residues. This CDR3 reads CASSVAGTSRTDTQYF. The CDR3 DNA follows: TGTGCCAGCAGCGTAGCCGGGACTAGCCGCACAGATACGCAGTATTTT.

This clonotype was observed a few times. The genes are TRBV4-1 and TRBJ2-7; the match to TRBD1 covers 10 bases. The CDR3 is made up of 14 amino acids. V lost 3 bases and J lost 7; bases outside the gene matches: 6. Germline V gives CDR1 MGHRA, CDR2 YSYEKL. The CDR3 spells CASSQPGQGWEQYF. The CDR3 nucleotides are TGCGCCAGCAGCCAGCCGGGACAGGGGTGGGAGCAGTACTTC.

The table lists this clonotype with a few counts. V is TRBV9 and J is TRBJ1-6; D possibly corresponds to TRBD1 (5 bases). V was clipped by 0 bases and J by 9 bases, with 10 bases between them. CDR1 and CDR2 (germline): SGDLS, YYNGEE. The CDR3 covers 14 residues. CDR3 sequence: CASSVGVGGSPLHF. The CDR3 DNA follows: TGTGCCAGCAGCGTAGGGGTGGGGGGTTCACCCCTCCACTTT. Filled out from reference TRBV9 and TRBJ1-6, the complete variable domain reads DSGVTQTPKHLITATGQRVTLRCSPRSGDLSVYWYQQSLDQGLQFLIQYYNGEERAKGNILERFSAQQFPDLHSELNLSSLELGDSALYFCASSVGVGGSPLHFGNGTRLTVT.

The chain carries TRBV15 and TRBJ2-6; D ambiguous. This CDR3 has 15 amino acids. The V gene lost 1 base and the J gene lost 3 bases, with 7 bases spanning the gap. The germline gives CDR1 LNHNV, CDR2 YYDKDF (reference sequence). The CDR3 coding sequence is TGTGCCACCAGCAGAGTCCTCTTTGGGGCCAACGTCCTGACTTTC. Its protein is CATSRVLFGANVLTF. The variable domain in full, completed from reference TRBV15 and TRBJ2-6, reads DAMVIQNPRYQVTQFGKPVTLSCSQTLNHNVMYWYQQKSSQAPKLLFHYYDKDFNNEADTPDNFQSRRPNTSFCFLDIRSPGLGDTAMYLCATSRVLFGANVLTFGAGSRLTVL.

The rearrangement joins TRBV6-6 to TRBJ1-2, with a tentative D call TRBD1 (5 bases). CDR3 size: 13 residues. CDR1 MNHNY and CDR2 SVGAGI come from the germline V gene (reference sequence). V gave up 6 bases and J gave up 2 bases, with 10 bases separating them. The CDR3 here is CASRGGENYGYTF. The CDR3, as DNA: TGTGCCAGCAGGGGAGGGGAAAACTATGGCTACACCTTC.

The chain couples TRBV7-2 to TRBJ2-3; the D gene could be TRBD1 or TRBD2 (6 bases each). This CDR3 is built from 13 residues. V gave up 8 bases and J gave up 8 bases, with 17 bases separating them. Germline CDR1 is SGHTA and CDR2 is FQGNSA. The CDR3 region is CASVQARGGTQYF. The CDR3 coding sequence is TGTGCCAGCGTACAGGCCAGGGGAGGTACGCAGTATTTT. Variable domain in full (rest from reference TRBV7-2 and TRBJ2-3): GAGVSQSPSNKVTEKGKDVELRCDPISGHTALYWYRQSLGQGLEFLIYFQGNSAPDKSGLPSDRFSAERTGGSVSTLTIQRTQQEDSAVYLCASVQARGGTQYFGPGTRLTVL.

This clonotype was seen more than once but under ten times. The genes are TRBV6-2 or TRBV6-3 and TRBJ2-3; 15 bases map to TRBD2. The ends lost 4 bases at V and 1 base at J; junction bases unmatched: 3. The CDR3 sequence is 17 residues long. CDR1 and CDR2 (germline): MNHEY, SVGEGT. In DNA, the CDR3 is TGTGCCAGCAGTTGGACTAGCGGGGGGGCCGGCACAGATACGCAGTATTTT. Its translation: CASSWTSGGAGTDTQYF.

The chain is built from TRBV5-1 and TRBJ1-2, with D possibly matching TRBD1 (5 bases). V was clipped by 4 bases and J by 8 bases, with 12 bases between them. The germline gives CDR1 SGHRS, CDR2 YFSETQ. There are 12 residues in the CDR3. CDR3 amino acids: CASSPDWGGYTF. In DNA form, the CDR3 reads TGCGCCAGCAGCCCAGACTGGGGGGGCTACACCTTC.